This TCR beta chain was found in a study of CD8 T cells in ankylosing spondylitis. This clonotype has ten or more counts. The germline V gene has CDR1 DFQATT and CDR2 SNEGSKA (reference sequence). The CDR3 covers 14 residues. With V trimmed by 8 bases and J by 4 bases, 12 bases remained unmatched. By quantitative 5'-RACE with molecular barcodes, the TCR beta libraries were made. Using its own MiXCR run on the 5' RACE reads, TCRdb lists one record per CDR3 protein. Of 250,000 to 400,000 distinct CDR3 sequences listed, around a tenth were seen once; the top ten hold roughly 9%. Material for sequencing was blood, either unsorted or a sorted T cell fraction (not recorded which). The rearrangement uses TRBV20-1 and TRBJ1-2; 8 bases align to TRBD1. This clonotype originated in a female donor with ankylosing spondylitis or in good health (not recorded which). The CDR3 protein is CSSYLGQGPYGYTF. CDR3 in DNA: TGCAGTTCCTATCTTGGACAGGGCCCCTATGGCTACACCTTC.